One T cell receptor beta chain is described in this entry. The target antigen is unknown. The source of the sample is a study of OX40 agonist ivuxolimab in advanced cancers. In the study overall: Dose-escalation cases comprised hepatocellular carcinoma, melanoma, renal cell or head and neck cancer.

Whole-study results and caveats: CD4+ and CD8+ T cells in blood underwent clonal expansion by week 6 at 0.1 to 3.0 mg/kg.

Profiling relied on immunoSEQ multiplex PCR, and the TCRdb table lists in-frame clones only, not all of them. The sample lists 90,000 or so clones, around nine tenths occurring once. The sequence was collected from an adult with an advanced solid tumor such as melanoma, head and neck, liver or kidney cancer. Sequences were derived from CD4+ or CD8+ T cells sorted from blood, sampled in a trial of the OX40 agonist ivuxolimab.

CDR3 nucleotide sequence: TGCGCCAGCAGCTTGGCGGGACAGGGCTACAATGAGCAGTTCTTC. This translates into CASSLAGQGYNEQFF. The chain joins TRBV5-1 to TRBJ2-1; 9 bases line up with TRBD1. In germline, CDR1 is SGHRS, CDR2 YFSETQ. There are 15 residues in the CDR3. The V and J ends lost 0 bases and 3 bases, in that order; junction bases with no gene match: 1.